The next 9 T cell receptor beta chains were all read from a single sample in a study of cytomegalovirus exposure and HLA in healthy donors. 60 Vbeta and 13 Jbeta primers were used in PCR. Data came from immunoSEQ multiplex PCR; TCRdb stores just in-frame clones and leaves some out. The repertoire holds 110,000 or so clones, 70% to 75% seen once, with 1% to 1.5% in the top ten. Sequenced input: PBMCs. The source is a man aged 40-49 years in good health and CMV-seronegative.

The chain couples TRBV13 to TRBJ1-2; the D gene is possibly TRBD1 (5 bases). Germline-derived CDR1 and CDR2 are PRHDT and FYEKMQ (reference sequence). Trimming removed 7 bases from V and 1 base from J, with 22 bases in between. CDR3 length: 17 residues. DNA of the CDR3: TGTGCCAGCAACTGGGCTTGGGGCGGACGCTTTAACTATGGCTACACCTTC. Encoded protein: CASNWAWGGRFNYGYTF.

The chain links TRBV6-5 to TRBJ1-1; 8 bases are shared with TRBD1. The CDR3 sequence is 13 residues long. CDR1 and CDR2 from the germline V gene are MNHEY and SVGAGI. The trim removed 7 bases at V and 9 bases at J, leaving 10 bases unmatched. CDR3 in DNA: TGTGCCAGCACCCCCTCTGGGACAGGTCAAGCTTTCTTT. Its translation is CASTPSGTGQAFF.

The sample holds one count of this clone. The chain is built from TRBV7-6 and TRBJ1-3; tentative D call: TRBD1 (6 bases). CDR3 size: 18 residues. V was shortened by 3 bases and J by 0 bases, with 18 bases between the two germline ends. Germline values: CDR1 SGHVS, CDR2 FNYEAQ. CDR3 bases: TGTGCCAGCAGCTTCAATGTTGGACAGCGAAGCTCTGGAAACACCATATATTTT. Translated, it gives CASSFNVGQRSSGNTIYF. The full variable domain, rest sourced from reference TRBV7-6 and TRBJ1-3, is GAGVSQSPRYKVTKRGQDVALRCDPISGHVSLYWYRQALGQGPEFLTYFNYEAQQDKSGLPNDRFSAERPEGSISTLTIQRTEQRDSAMYRCASSFNVGQRSSGNTIYFGEGSWLTVV.

The rearrangement joins TRBV4-1 to TRBJ2-5, with a possible D match to TRBD2 (5 bases). With 3 bases removed from V and 3 bases from J, the gap between germline ends came to 11 bases. Germline CDR1 is MGHRA and CDR2 is YSYEKL. This CDR3 region has 14 residues. Written as DNA, the CDR3 is TGCGCCAGCAGCCAGGCAGCGGCGAAAGAGACCCAGTACTTC. Its protein is CASSQAAAKETQYF.

The chain recombines TRBV7-6 with TRBJ2-5; weak D call: TRBD2 (5 bases). Trimming pared 3 bases from V and 1 base from J, leaving 18 bases between. In germline, CDR1 is SGHVS, CDR2 FNYEAQ. This CDR3 region has 17 residues. The CDR3 coding sequence is TGTGCCAGCAGCTTGGGCTGGGTGGTGAGCGGCCAAGAGACCCAGTACTTC. This gives the protein CASSLGWVVSGQETQYF.

V gene TRBV7-9 combines with J gene TRBJ1-2; a possible D gene is TRBD1 (5 bases). This CDR3 contains 15 residues. Germline V lookup: CDR1 SEHNR, CDR2 FQNEAQ (reference sequence). V lost 3 bases, J lost 0 bases, and 11 bases lay in between. CDR3 loop: CASSLITTANYGYTF. The CDR3 DNA reads TGTGCCAGCAGCTTGATAACGACAGCTAACTATGGCTACACCTTC.

J is TRBJ1-2 and V is TRBV7-9; possible D gene TRBD1, 6 bases. The germline gives CDR1 SEHNR, CDR2 FQNEAQ (reference sequence). V was clipped by 7 bases and J by 8 bases, with 14 bases between them. This CDR3 has 12 residues. The CDR3 DNA is TGTGCCAGCACCGAGGACAGTTACGGCTACACCTTC. Translated: CASTEDSYGYTF.

This clone was recorded a few times. V usage is TRBV29-1 and J usage is TRBJ1-2; D unclear. The germline V gene has CDR1 SQVTM and CDR2 ANQGSEA. The CDR3 covers 13 residues. The V end lost 4 bases, the J end lost 0 bases, and 9 bases lay between the germline ends. The CDR3 DNA reads as TGCAGCGTTGGGCTAGGAGCTAACTATGGCTACACCTTC. It specifies CSVGLGANYGYTF.

The rearrangement joins TRBV4-1 to TRBJ1-6; a possible D gene is TRBD1 (5 bases). The CDR3 consists of 15 residues. Germline V lookup: CDR1 MGHRA, CDR2 YSYEKL. V was shortened by 4 bases and J by 8 bases, with 15 bases between the two germline ends. The CDR3 nucleotides read TGCGCCAGCAGCCCGGGAGCGCAGGGCGATTCACCCCTCCACTTT. Its protein is CASSPGAQGDSPLHF.